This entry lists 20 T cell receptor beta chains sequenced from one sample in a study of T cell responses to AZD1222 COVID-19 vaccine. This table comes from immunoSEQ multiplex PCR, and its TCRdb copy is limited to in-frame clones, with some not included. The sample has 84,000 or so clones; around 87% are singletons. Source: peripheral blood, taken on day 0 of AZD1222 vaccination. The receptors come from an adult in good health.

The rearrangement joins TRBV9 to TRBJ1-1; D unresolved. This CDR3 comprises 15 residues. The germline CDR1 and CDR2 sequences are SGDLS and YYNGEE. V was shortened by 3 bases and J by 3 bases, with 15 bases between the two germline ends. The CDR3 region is CASSARPRGDTEAFF. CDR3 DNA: TGTGCCAGCAGCGCGCGGCCCCGGGGAGACACTGAAGCTTTCTTT.

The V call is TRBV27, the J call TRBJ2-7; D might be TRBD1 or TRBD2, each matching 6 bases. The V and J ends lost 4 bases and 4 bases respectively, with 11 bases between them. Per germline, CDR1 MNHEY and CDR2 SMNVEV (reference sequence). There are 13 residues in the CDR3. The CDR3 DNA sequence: TGTGCCAGCAGTTGGGGGGCGGAGTACGAGCAGTACTTC. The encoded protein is CASSWGAEYEQYF.

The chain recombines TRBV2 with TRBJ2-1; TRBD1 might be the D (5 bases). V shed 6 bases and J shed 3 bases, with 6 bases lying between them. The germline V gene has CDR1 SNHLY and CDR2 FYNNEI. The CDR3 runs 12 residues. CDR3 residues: CASRQGYNEQFF. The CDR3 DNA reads TGTGCCAGCAGGCAGGGCTACAATGAGCAGTTCTTC.

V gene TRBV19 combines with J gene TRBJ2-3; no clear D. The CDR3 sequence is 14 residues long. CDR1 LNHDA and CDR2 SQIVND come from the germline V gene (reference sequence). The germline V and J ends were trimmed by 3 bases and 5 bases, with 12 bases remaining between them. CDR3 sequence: CASSIKLLGDTQYF. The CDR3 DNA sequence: TGTGCCAGTAGTATTAAGCTTTTGGGAGATACGCAGTATTTT.

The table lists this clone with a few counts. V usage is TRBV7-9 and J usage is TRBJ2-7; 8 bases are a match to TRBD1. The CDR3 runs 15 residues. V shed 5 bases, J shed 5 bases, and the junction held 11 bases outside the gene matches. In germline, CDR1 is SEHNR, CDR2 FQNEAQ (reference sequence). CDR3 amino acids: CASSLGRQGNHEQYF. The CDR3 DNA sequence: TGTGCCAGCAGCCTGGGCCGACAGGGGAACCACGAGCAGTACTTC. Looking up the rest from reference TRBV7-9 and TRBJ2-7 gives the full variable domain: DTGVSQNPRHKITKRGQNVTFRCDPISEHNRLYWYRQTLGQGPEFLTYFQNEAQLEKSRLLSDRFSAERPKGSFSTLEIQRTEQGDSAMYLCASSLGRQGNHEQYFGPGTRLTVT.

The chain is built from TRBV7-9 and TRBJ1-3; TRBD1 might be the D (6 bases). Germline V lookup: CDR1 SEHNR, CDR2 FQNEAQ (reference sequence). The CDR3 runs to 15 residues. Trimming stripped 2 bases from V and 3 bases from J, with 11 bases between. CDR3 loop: CASSLQSGDGNTIYF. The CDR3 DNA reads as TGTGCCAGCAGCTTACAGTCAGGGGATGGAAACACCATATATTTT.

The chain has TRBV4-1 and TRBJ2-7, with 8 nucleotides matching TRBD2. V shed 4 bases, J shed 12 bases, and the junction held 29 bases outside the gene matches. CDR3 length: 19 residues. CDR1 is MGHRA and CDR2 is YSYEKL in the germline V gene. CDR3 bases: TGCGCCAGCAGCCCGTCCGCCACCCGGGGGCTGAGCGGCATAGCGGGACGGTACTTC. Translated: CASSPSATRGLSGIAGRYF.

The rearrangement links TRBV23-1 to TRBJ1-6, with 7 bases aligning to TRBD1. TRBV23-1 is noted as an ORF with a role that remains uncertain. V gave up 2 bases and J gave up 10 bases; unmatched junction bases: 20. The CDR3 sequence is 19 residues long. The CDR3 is CASSQGPRGSSISSSPLHF. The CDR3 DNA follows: TGCGCCAGCAGTCAAGGTCCCAGGGGGTCTTCTATCTCCAGCTCACCCCTCCACTTT.

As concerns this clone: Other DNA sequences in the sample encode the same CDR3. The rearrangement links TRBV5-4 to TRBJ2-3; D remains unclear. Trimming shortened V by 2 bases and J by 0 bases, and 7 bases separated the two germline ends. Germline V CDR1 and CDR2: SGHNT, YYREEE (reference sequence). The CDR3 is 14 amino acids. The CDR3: CASSFRGSTDTQYF. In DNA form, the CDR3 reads TGTGCCAGCAGCTTTAGAGGTAGCACAGATACGCAGTATTTT. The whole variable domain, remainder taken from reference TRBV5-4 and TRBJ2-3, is ETGVTQSPTHLIKTRGQQVTLRCSSQSGHNTVSWYQQALGQGPQFIFQYYREEENGRGNFPPRFSGLQFPNYSSELNVNALELDDSALYLCASSFRGSTDTQYFGPGTRLTVL.

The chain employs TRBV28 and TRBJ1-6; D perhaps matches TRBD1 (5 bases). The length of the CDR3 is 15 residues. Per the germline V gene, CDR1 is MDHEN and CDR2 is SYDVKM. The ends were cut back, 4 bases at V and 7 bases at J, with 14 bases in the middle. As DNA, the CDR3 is TGTGCCAGCAGTTGGGCCAGGGCGTGGAATTCACCCCTCCACTTT. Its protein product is CASSWARAWNSPLHF. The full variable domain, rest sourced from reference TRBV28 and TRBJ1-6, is DVKVTQSSRYLVKRTGEKVFLECVQDMDHENMFWYRQDPGLGLRLIYFSYDVKMKEKGDIPEGYSVSREKKERFSLILESASTNQTSMYLCASSWARAWNSPLHFGNGTRLTVT.

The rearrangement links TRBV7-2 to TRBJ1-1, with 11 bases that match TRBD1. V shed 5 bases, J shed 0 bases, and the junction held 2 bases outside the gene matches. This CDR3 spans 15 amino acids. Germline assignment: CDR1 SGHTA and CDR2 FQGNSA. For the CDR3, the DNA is TGTGCCAGCAGCCGGGACAGGGGGATGAACACTGAAGCTTTCTTT. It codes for CASSRDRGMNTEAFF.

CDR3 sequence: CASSPGQGSSQNTEAFF. CDR3 nucleotide sequence: TGTGCCAGCAGCCCCGGACAGGGCTCCTCGCAGAACACTGAAGCTTTCTTT. The chain uses TRBV11-3 and TRBJ1-1, with 8 bases matching TRBD1. V shed 5 bases, J shed 1 base, and the junction held 12 bases outside the gene matches. The CDR3 contains 17 residues. Per the germline V gene, CDR1 is SGHNT and CDR2 is YENEEA.

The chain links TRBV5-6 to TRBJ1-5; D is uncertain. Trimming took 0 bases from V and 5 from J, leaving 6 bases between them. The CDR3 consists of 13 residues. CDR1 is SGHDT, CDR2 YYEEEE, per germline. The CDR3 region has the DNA TGTGCCAGCAGCTTGGGGGTGTATCAGCCCCAGCATTTT. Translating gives CASSLGVYQPQHF.

CDR3 nucleotide sequence: TGTGCCAGCAGCCCGGGACAGGGAAAGGATGCTTTCTTT. This sequence encodes CASSPGQGKDAFF. The rearrangement joins TRBV14 to TRBJ1-1; 9 bases match TRBD1. Germline V gene lookup returns CDR1 SGHDN and CDR2 FVKESK. This CDR3 spans 13 amino acids. With V trimmed by 4 bases and J by 11 bases, 8 bases remained unmatched.

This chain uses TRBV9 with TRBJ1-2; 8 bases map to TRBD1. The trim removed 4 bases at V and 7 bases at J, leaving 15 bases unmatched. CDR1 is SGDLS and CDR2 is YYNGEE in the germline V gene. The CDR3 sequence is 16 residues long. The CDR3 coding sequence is TGTGCCAGCAGCTTAAGCTCCCTCTTCGACAGGGGTGGCTACACCTTC. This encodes CASSLSSLFDRGGYTF.

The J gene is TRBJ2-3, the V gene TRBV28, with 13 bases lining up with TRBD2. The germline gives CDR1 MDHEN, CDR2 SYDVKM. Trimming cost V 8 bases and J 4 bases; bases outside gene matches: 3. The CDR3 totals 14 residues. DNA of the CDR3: TGTGCCAGCGTACTAGCGGGAGGGCCAGATACGCAGTATTTT. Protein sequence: CASVLAGGPDTQYF.

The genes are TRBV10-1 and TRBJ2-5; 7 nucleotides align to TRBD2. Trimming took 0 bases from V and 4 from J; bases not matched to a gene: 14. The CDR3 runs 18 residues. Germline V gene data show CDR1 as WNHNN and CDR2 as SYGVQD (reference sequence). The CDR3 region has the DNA TGCGCCAGCAGTGAGTCGAAGGCGGGAGAGGGTAGGGGAGAGACCCAGTACTTC. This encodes CASSESKAGEGRGETQYF.

The CDR3 loop reads CASSYRGNTEAFF. DNA for the CDR3: TGTGCCAGCAGCTACAGGGGGAACACTGAAGCTTTCTTT. The chain couples TRBV27 to TRBJ1-1; TRBD1 matches 7 bases. Germline loops: CDR1 MNHEY, CDR2 SMNVEV (reference sequence). Germline trimming cut 6 bases from V and 1 base from J; bases unmatched to any gene: 2. The CDR3 has 13 amino acids.

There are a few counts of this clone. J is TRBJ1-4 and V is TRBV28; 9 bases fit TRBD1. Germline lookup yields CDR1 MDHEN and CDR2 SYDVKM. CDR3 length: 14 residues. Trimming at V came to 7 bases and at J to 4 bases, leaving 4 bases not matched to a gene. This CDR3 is CASIGGQGNEKLFF. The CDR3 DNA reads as TGTGCCAGCATTGGGGGACAGGGTAATGAAAAACTGTTTTTT.

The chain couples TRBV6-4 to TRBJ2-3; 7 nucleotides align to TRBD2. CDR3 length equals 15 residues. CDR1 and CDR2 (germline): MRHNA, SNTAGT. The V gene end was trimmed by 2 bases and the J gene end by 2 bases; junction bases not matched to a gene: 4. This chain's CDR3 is CASSDGGSDTDTQYF. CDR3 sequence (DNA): TGTGCCAGCAGTGACGGCGGGAGTGACACAGATACGCAGTATTTT.